The present T cell receptor (beta chain) was sequenced within a study of Graves' ophthalmopathy and Graves' hyperthyroidism. Broader study findings: Most expanded thyroid clonotypes above 0.001 frequency also appeared in blood. Both a 70.59% sensitivity and an approximately 72% specificity characterized the model's predictions of ophthalmopathy progression.

This clonotype was counted many times. The antigen is not known. PBMCs had their origin in fresh peripheral blood (roughly 10 ml). The authors amplified TCR beta CDR3 regions, and they did so from RNA transcripts for repertoire sequencing. Second-round multiplex PCR followed a first-round RT-PCR using HTBI primers. TCRdb fed the multiplex PCR reads into MiXCR, producing one record per CDR3 protein. The sample carries some 520,000 distinct CDR3 sequences, under 15% recorded once. The CDR3 runs to 20 residues. The ends were cut back, 3 bases at V and 3 bases at J, with 27 bases in the middle. CDR1 MGHDK and CDR2 SYGVNS come from the germline V gene.

This TCR derives from a woman in her twenties or thirties with Graves' ophthalmopathy. The chain has TRBV25-1 and TRBJ1-3; D not resolved. Sequenced material: blood. In nucleotides, the CDR3 is TGTGCCAGCAGTGATAAAGGCTTTATAGATTGGGTTTTAGGTGGAAACACCATATATTTT. It translates to CASSDKGFIDWVLGGNTIYF.